These 24 T cell receptor beta chains were all obtained from the same sample, sequenced in a study of OX40 agonist ivuxolimab in advanced cancers. Data came from immunoSEQ multiplex PCR; TCRdb stores just in-frame clones and leaves some out. The sample shows approximately 60,000 clones, 91% of them seen only once. Sequenced here: CD4+ or CD8+ T cells sorted from blood, sampled in a trial of the OX40 agonist ivuxolimab. The receptors here all came from an adult with an advanced solid tumor such as melanoma, head and neck, liver or kidney cancer.

CDR3 sequence (DNA): TGTGCCAGCAGCCCGGGACAGGGGTGGGGCTACACCTTC. It yields the protein CASSPGQGWGYTF. This chain connects TRBV28 to TRBJ1-2; TRBD1 agrees at 10 bases. This CDR3 region has 13 residues. CDR1 and CDR2 from the germline V gene are MDHEN and SYDVKM. V was pared by 6 bases and J by 8 bases, with 6 bases of the junction left unmatched.

The V gene is TRBV18, the J gene TRBJ2-1; D unclear. The germline V and J ends were trimmed by 2 bases and 5 bases, with 7 bases remaining between them. Germline CDR1 is KGHSH and CDR2 is LQKENI. The CDR3 runs to 13 residues. In DNA, the CDR3 is TGTGCCAGCTCACCAACCCCCCACAATGAGCAGTTCTTC. Translating gives CASSPTPHNEQFF.

This clone was seen only a few times. The chain couples TRBV6-1 to TRBJ1-2; D unclear. CDR1 and CDR2 (germline): MNHNS, SASEGT. The length of the CDR3 is 14 residues. V was shortened by 0 bases and J by 4 bases, with 9 bases between the two germline ends. The CDR3 spells CASSEAGKGYGYTF. As DNA, the CDR3 is TGTGCCAGCAGTGAAGCAGGAAAGGGCTATGGCTACACCTTC.

This chain links TRBV19 with TRBJ1-1; a possible D gene is TRBD1 (5 bases). Per the germline V gene, CDR1 is LNHDA and CDR2 is SQIVND (reference sequence). This CDR3 has 14 amino acids. Trimming shortened V by 9 bases and J by 5 bases, and 19 bases separated the two germline ends. The CDR3 here is CARRSDRGKTEAFF. The CDR3, as DNA: TGTGCCAGGAGAAGTGACAGAGGAAAGACTGAAGCTTTCTTT. The whole variable domain, remainder taken from reference TRBV19 and TRBJ1-1, is DGGITQSPKYLFRKEGQNVTLSCEQNLNHDAMYWYRQDPGQGLRLIYYSQIVNDFQKGDIAEGYSVSREKKESFPLTVTSAQKNPTAFYLCARRSDRGKTEAFFGQGTRLTVV.

The chain has TRBV5-5 and TRBJ2-1; no definite D call. Deletions cut 0 bases from V and 2 bases from J, with 9 bases between. The germline gives CDR1 SGHKS, CDR2 YYEKEE (reference sequence). The CDR3 consists of 15 residues. The CDR3 sequence: CASSLALGTYNEQFF. CDR3 bases: TGTGCCAGCAGCTTGGCTCTGGGAACCTACAATGAGCAGTTCTTC.

The chain couples TRBV29-1 to TRBJ2-1, with D perhaps given as TRBD1 or TRBD2 (5 bases each). With 6 bases removed from V and 7 bases from J, the gap between germline ends came to 13 bases. Germline CDR1 and CDR2: SQVTM and ANQGSEA. This CDR3 region has 12 residues. The CDR3 is CSVGRLRNEQFF. The CDR3 nucleotides are TGCAGCGTGGGACGGCTAAGGAATGAGCAGTTCTTC.

The chain has TRBV6-5 and TRBJ1-1, with 11 bases aligning to TRBD1. Per the germline V gene, CDR1 is MNHEY and CDR2 is SVGAGI. The CDR3 covers 14 residues. The junction had 8 bases not matched to a gene; V was cut back by 4 bases and J by 10 bases. The CDR3 sequence is CASSSRDRGFGAFF. The CDR3 DNA reads TGTGCCAGCAGTTCCCGGGACAGGGGGTTTGGAGCTTTCTTT.

The chain's CDR3 is CASSPLRGSSYEQYF. DNA of the CDR3: TGTGCCAGCAGCCCCCTGCGTGGTAGCTCCTACGAGCAGTACTTC. The genes are TRBV11-2 and TRBJ2-7; D gene ambiguous. CDR1 is SGHAT, CDR2 FQNNGV, per germline. Trimming left V 5 bases short and J 0 bases short, with 14 bases between. This CDR3 spans 15 amino acids. The variable domain in full, completed from reference TRBV11-2 and TRBJ2-7, reads EAGVAQSPRYKIIEKRQSVAFWCNPISGHATLYWYQQILGQGPKLLIQFQNNGVVDDSQLPKDRFSAERLKGVDSTLKIQPAKLEDSAVYLCASSPLRGSSYEQYFGPGTRLTVT.

The CDR3 protein is CASSLAGSSNEQFF. The CDR3 DNA reads TGTGCCAGCAGCTTAGCCGGGAGCTCCAATGAGCAGTTCTTC. The chain combines TRBV11-3 with TRBJ2-1; D might be TRBD2 (6 bases). The CDR3 contains 14 residues. Per the germline V gene, CDR1 is SGHNT and CDR2 is YENEEA. V was clipped by 1 base and J by 6 bases, with 10 bases between them.

V and J are TRBV23-1 and TRBJ2-4; D may be TRBD1 or TRBD2 (5 bases each). TRBV23-1 has ORF status, its function being uncertain. V was trimmed by 0 bases and J by 8 bases, leaving 5 bases between them. The CDR3 has 12 amino acids. CDR3 loop: CASSQSGDIQYF. As DNA, the CDR3 is TGCGCCAGCAGTCAATCGGGGGACATTCAGTACTTC.

This chain joins TRBV5-3 and TRBJ2-5; 12 positions agree with TRBD2. TRBV5-3 is an open reading frame whose function is uncertain. The CDR3 loop spans 16 amino acids. The V and J ends lost 4 bases and 2 bases, in that order; junction bases with no gene match: 6. The CDR3 sequence: CARSPLAGGRQETQYF. Here the CDR3 DNA reads TGTGCCAGAAGCCCACTAGCGGGAGGAAGGCAAGAGACCCAGTACTTC.

This chain joins TRBV18 and TRBJ2-5; TRBD2 matches 12 bases. Germline-derived CDR1 and CDR2 are KGHSH and LQKENI. CDR3 length equals 16 residues. The ends lost 7 bases at V and 5 bases at J; junction bases unmatched: 11. The CDR3 spells CASFWTSGAGGETQYF. In DNA form, the CDR3 reads TGTGCCAGCTTCTGGACTAGCGGGGCCGGCGGGGAGACCCAGTACTTC.

The V gene is TRBV5-1, the J gene TRBJ2-5, with 8 nucleotides matching TRBD1. CDR3 length equals 14 residues. V shed 0 bases, J shed 5 bases, and the junction held 3 bases outside the gene matches. CDR1 is SGHRS and CDR2 is YFSETQ in the germline V gene. CDR3 sequence reads: CASSLGGQVETQYF. The CDR3 nucleotides read TGCGCCAGCAGCTTGGGGGGACAGGTGGAGACCCAGTACTTC.

This clone was picked up one time. The DNA is left out, because the CDR3 cannot be placed on it with certainty; the CDR3 is given as TCRdb lists it. The chain carries TRBV2 and TRBJ2-5; TRBD2 is the table's D call, not checked against the DNA. The CDR3 is 14 residues long, counting both termini. The germline V gene encodes CDR1 SNHLY and CDR2 FYNNEI. The CDR3 region is CASSVNVAGGSWHF.

This clone is a singleton in its sample. In nucleotides, the CDR3 is TGTGCCAGCAGCTTAGGCGCAGGGGCTAACTATGGCTACACCTTC. Encoded protein: CASSLGAGANYGYTF. The chain recombines TRBV7-2 with TRBJ1-2, with a tentative D call TRBD1 (6 bases). V was pared by 1 base and J by 0 bases, with 9 bases between. The CDR3 length is 15 residues. The germline V gene encodes CDR1 SGHTA and CDR2 FQGNSA.

This rearrangement joins TRBV5-8 to TRBJ2-7, with no clear D. Trimming pared 2 bases from V and 3 bases from J, leaving 9 bases between. Germline V CDR1 and CDR2: SGHTS, YDEGEE. The CDR3 totals 13 residues. DNA for the CDR3: TGTGCCAGCAGCTTTTCAGCGAACTACGAGCAGTACTTC. Its translation is CASSFSANYEQYF.

This rearrangement joins TRBV19 to TRBJ1-2, with TRBD1 identical over 8 bases. V dropped 3 bases and J dropped 3; count of bases not matched to a gene: 9. The CDR3 has 16 residues. Germline lookup yields CDR1 LNHDA and CDR2 SQIVND (reference sequence). CDR3 coding DNA: TGTGCCAGTAGTATTTCAGGGGGCGGATACTACTATGGCTACACCTTC. Protein: CASSISGGGYYYGYTF.

This rearrangement joins TRBV30 to TRBJ2-7, with D perhaps matching TRBD1 (7 bases). Germline V lookup: CDR1 GTSNPN, CDR2 SVGIG (reference sequence). This CDR3 region has 18 residues. V was clipped by 2 bases and J by 0 bases, with 23 bases between them. In DNA form, the CDR3 reads TGTGCCTGGAGTCATTCCACCCTTCAGGGGGGCCTCTCCTACGAGCAGTACTTC. Amino acids: CAWSHSTLQGGLSYEQYF. Variable domain in full (rest from reference TRBV30 and TRBJ2-7): SQTIHQWPATLVQPVGSPLSLECTVEGTSNPNLYWYRQAAGRGLQLLFYSVGIGQISSEVPQNLSASRPQDRQFILSSKKLLLSDSGFYLCAWSHSTLQGGLSYEQYFGPGTRLTVT.

J is TRBJ2-1 and V is TRBV7-2; 8 bases agree with TRBD2. The germline V gene encodes CDR1 SGHTA and CDR2 FQGNSA. Trimming at V came to 0 bases and at J to 8 bases, leaving 6 bases not matched to a gene. The CDR3 loop spans 15 amino acids. CDR3 protein: CASSLAGTSGDEQFF. In nucleotides, the CDR3 is TGTGCCAGCAGCTTAGCCGGGACTAGTGGCGATGAGCAGTTCTTC.

In its sample, this clone was seen a few times. The V and J genes are TRBV29-1 and TRBJ1-2, with TRBD1 identical over 7 bases. CDR1 is SQVTM and CDR2 is ANQGSEA in the germline V gene. Trimming at V came to 7 bases and at J to 8 bases, leaving 16 bases not matched to a gene. CDR3 length equals 14 residues. The CDR3 loop reads CSGRDPTGTVGYTF. The DNA of the CDR3 is TGCAGCGGTCGAGACCCTACCGGGACAGTCGGCTACACCTTC.

The chain combines TRBV28 with TRBJ1-2; weak D call: TRBD1 (6 bases). The CDR3 is 16 amino acids. Germline CDR1 MDHEN, CDR2 SYDVKM. The germline V and J ends were trimmed by 1 base and 5 bases, with 17 bases remaining between them. The CDR3 here is CASSLSGGPFSYGYTF. As DNA, the CDR3 is TGTGCCAGCAGTTTATCGGGGGGCCCCTTTTCGTATGGCTACACCTTC.

J is TRBJ1-6 and V is TRBV10-3; D is uncertain. The V gene's germline CDR1 is ENHRY and CDR2 SYGVKD. V was clipped by 2 bases and J by 7 bases, with 3 bases between them. The CDR3 loop spans 12 amino acids. The CDR3 protein is CAISELNSPLHF. Written as DNA, the CDR3 is TGTGCCATCAGTGAGCTGAATTCACCCCTCCACTTT.

The gene calls are TRBV21-1 and TRBJ2-5; no DNA check was done on the table's D call, TRBD2. TRBV21-1 is a known pseudogene. The CDR3 consists of 14 residues. CDR3 protein: CASSAPGLQETQYF. CDR3 coding DNA: TGTGCCAGCAGCGCCCCCGGACTCCAAGAGACCCAGTACTTC.

The V call is TRBV4-1, the J call TRBJ2-7; 12 bases are a match to TRBD2. CDR3 length equals 16 residues. The V gene's germline CDR1 is MGHRA and CDR2 YSYEKL. Trimming at V came to 0 bases and at J to 2 bases, leaving 2 bases not matched to a gene. This CDR3 reads CASSQDPSGRAYEQYF. DNA of the CDR3: TGCGCCAGCAGCCAAGATCCTAGCGGGAGGGCCTACGAGCAGTACTTC.